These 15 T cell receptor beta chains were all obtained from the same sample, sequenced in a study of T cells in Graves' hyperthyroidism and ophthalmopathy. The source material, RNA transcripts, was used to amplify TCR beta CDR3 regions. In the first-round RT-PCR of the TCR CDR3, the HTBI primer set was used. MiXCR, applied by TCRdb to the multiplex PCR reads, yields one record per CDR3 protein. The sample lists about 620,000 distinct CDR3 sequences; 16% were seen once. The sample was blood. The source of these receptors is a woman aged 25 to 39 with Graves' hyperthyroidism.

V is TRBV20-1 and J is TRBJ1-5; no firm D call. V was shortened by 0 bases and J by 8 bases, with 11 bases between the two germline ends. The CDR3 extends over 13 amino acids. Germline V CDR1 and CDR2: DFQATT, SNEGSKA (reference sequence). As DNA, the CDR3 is TGCAGTGCTAGAGATTGGAGCCCGGAGCCCCAGCATTTT. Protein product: CSARDWSPEPQHF.

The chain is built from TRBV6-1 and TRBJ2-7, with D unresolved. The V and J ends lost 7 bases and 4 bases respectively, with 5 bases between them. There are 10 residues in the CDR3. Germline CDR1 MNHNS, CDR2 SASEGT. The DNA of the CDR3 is TGTGCCAGCAAGGATTACGAGCAGTACTTC. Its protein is CASKDYEQYF.

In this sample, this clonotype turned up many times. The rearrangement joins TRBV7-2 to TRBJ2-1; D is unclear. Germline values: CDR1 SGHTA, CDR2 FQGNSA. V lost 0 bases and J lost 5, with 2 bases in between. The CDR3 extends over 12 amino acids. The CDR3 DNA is TGTGCCAGCAGCTTAGCAGACAATGAGCAGTTCTTC. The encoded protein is CASSLADNEQFF.

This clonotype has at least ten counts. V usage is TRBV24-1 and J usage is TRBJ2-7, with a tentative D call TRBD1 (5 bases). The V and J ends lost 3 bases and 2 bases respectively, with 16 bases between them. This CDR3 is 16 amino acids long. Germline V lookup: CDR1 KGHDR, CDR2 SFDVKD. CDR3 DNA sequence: TGTGCCACCAGTGATATCCAAACTGACAGAACCTACGAGCAGTACTTC. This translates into CATSDIQTDRTYEQYF.

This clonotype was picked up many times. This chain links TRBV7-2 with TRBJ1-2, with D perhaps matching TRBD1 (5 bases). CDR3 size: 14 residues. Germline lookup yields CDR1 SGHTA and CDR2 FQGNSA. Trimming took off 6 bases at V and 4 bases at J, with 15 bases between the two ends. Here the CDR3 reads CASSSSKQGYGYTF. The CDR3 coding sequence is TGTGCCAGCAGTTCATCTAAGCAGGGCTATGGCTACACCTTC.

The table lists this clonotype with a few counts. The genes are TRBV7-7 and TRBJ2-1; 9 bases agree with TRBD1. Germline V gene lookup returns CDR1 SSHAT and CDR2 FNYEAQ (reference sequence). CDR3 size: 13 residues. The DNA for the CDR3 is TGTGCTAGCGGCCCGGACAGGGGCAATGAGCAGTTCTTC. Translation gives CASGPDRGNEQFF.

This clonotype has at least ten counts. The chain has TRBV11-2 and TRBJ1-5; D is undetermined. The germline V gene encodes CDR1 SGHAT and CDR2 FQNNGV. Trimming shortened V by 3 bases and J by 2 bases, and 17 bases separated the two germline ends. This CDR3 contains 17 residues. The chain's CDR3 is CASSLGTGALGNQPQHF. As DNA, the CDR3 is TGTGCCAGCAGCTTGGGTACCGGAGCCCTGGGCAATCAGCCCCAGCATTTT.

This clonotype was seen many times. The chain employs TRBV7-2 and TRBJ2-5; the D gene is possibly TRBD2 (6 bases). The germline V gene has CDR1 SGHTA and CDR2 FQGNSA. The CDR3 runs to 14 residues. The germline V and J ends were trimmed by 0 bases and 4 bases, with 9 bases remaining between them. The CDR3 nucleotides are TGTGCCAGCAGCTTAGCTTTCGGGAGAGAGACCCAGTACTTC. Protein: CASSLAFGRETQYF.

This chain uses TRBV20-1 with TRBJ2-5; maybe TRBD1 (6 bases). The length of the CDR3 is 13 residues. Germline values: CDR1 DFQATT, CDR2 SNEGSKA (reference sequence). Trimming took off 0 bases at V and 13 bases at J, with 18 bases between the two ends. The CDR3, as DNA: TGCAGTGCTAGAGATCAGAGAGACAGGCCCATGTACTTC. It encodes CSARDQRDRPMYF.

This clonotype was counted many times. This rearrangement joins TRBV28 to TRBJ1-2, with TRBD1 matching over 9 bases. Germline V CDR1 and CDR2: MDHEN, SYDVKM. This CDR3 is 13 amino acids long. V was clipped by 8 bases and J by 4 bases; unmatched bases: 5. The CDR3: CASGDRVVYGYTF. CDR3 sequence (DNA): TGTGCCAGCGGGGACAGGGTCGTCTATGGCTACACCTTC.

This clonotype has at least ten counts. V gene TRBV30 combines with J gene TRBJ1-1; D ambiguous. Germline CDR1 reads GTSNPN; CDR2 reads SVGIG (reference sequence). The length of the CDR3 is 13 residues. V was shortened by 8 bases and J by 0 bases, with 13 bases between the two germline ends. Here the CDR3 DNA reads TGTGCCCTAGCCCTGGGGATGAACACTGAAGCTTTCTTT. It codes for CALALGMNTEAFF.

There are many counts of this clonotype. CDR3 in DNA: TGTGCCAGCAGCTTAACAGGCAACTACGAGCAGTACTTC. It codes for CASSLTGNYEQYF. V is TRBV7-3 and J is TRBJ2-7; D uncertain. Looked up from germline, CDR1 is SGHTA and CDR2 is FQGTGA. The CDR3 is made up of 13 amino acids. V gave up 0 bases and J gave up 3 bases, with 6 bases separating them.

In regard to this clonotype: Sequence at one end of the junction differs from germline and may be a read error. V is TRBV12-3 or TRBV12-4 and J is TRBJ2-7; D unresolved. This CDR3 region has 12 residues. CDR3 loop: CASSHSGYEQCF. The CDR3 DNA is TGTGCCAGCTCCCATAGTGGATACGAGCAGTGCTTC.

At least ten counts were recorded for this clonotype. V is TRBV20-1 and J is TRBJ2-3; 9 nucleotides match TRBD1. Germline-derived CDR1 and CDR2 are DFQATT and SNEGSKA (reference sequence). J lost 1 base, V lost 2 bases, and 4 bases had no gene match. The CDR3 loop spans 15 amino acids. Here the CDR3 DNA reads TGCAGTGCTAGATCGGACAGGGGCCGCACAGATACGCAGTATTTT. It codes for CSARSDRGRTDTQYF.

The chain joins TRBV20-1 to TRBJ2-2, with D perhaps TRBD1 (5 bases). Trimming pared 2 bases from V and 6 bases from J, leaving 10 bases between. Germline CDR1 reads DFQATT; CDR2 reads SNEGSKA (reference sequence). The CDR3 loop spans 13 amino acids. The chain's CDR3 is CSARPGMSGELFF. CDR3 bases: TGCAGTGCTAGACCAGGGATGTCCGGGGAGCTGTTTTTT.